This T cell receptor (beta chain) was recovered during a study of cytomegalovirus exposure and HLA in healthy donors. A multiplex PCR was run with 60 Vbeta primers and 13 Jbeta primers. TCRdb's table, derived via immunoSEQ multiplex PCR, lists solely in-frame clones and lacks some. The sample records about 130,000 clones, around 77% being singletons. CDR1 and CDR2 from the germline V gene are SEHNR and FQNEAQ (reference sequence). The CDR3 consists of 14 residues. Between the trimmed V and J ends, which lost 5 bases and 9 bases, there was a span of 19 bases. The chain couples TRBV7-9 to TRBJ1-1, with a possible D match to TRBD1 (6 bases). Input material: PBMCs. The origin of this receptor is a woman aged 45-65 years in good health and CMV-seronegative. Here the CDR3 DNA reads TGTGCCAGCAGCGTTAGTGTAGGGGGAACCAAAGCTTTCTTT. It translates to CASSVSVGGTKAFF.